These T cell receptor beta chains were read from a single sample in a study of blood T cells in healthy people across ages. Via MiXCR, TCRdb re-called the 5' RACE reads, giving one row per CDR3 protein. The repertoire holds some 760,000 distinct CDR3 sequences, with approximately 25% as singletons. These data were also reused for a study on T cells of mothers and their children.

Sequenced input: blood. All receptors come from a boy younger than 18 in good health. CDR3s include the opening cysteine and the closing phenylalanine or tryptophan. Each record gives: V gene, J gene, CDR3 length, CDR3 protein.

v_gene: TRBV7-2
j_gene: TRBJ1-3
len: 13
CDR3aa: CASSTDNSDTIYF

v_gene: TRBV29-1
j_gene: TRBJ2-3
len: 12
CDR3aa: CSVSSLTDTQYF

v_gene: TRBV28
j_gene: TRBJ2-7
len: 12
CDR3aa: CAAHSSSYEQYF

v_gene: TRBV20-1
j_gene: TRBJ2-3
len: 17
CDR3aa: CSAHTLAPGSRLDTQYF

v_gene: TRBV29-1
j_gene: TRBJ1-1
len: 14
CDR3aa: CSVANPRSLGEAFF

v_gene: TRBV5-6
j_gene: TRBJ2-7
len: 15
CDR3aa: CASSLRGAQTYEQYF

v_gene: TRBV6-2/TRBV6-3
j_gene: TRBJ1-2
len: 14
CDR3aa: CASSSLGQNYGYTF

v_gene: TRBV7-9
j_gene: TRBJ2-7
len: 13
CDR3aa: CASSLDGYYEQYF

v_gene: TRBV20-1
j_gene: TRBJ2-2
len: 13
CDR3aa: CSASLGVTGELFF

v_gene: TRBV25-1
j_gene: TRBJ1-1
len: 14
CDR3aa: CASSEYQGSAEAFF

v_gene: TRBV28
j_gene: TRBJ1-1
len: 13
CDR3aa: CATELDRNTEAFF

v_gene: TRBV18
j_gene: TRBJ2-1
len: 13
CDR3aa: CASSPPTYNEQFF

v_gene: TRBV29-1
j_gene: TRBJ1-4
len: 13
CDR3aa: CSVVTAGYGKLFF

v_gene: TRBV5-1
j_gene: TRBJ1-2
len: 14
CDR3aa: CASSLMDRAGGYTF

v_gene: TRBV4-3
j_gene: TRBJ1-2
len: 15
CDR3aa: CASSQRTGRDYGYTF

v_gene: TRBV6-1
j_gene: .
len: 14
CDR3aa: CASSVAGGQDEQYF

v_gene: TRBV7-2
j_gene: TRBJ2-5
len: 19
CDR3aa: CASSLDGGLAGGNLETQYF

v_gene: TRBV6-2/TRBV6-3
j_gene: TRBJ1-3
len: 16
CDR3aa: CASSYDGQLSGNTIYF

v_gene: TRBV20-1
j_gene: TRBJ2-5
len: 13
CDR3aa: CSGQDRVGETQYF

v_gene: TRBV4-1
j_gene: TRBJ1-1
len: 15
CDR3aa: CASSQADRVNTEAFF

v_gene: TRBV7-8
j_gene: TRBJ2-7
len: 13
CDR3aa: CASSGGQIHEQYF

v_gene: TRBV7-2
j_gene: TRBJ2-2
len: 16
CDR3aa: CASSSRGPTNTGELFF

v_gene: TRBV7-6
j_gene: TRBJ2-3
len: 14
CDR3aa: CASSLVPNTDTQYF

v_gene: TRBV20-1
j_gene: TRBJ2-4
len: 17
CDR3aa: CSPLDLGGNVAKNIQYF

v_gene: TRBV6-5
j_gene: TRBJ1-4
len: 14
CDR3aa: CASSYQATNEKLFF

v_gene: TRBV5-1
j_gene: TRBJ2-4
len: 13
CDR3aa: CASTEEGAHIQYF

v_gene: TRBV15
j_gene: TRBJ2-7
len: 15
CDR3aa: CATSRAQARSYEQYF

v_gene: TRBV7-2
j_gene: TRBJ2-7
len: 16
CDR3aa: CASSTGLAGGGSEQYF

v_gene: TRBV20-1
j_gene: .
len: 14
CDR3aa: CSATDSLPSYEQYF

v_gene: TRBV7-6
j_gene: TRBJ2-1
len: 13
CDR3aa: CASSLDRGGEQFF

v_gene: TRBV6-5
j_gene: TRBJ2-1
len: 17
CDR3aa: CASSYPIEGGTYNEQFF

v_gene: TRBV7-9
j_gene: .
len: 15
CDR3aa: CASSLAGISGDEQYF

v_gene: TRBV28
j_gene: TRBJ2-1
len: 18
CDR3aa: CASSLFTSAAGSYNEQFF

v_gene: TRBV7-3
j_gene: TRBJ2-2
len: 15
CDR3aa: CACSLTAGGTGELFF

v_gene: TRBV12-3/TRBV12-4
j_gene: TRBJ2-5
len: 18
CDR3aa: CASSRRLAGGEVQETQYF

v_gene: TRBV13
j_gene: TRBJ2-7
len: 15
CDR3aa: CASSPLGTGPYEQYF

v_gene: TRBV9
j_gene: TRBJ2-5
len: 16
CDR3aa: CASGVDNGRGGETQYF

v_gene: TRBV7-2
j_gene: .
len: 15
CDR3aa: CASSNGGTGGREQYF

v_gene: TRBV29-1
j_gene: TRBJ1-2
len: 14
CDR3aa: CSVEGEGASYGYTF

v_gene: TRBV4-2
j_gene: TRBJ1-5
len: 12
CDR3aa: CASSPIEQPQHF

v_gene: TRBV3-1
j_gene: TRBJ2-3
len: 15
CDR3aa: CASSQANVPPDTQYF

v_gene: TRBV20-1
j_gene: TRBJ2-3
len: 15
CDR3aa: CSARDDGRLADTQYF

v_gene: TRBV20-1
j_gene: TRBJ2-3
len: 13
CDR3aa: CSARGGYTDTQYF

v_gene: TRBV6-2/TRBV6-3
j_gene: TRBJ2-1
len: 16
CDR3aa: CASSFDGLAGGNEQFF

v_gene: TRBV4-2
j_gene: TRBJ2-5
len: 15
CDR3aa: CASSQVETGVETQYF

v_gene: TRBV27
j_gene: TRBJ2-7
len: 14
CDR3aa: CASSLGSVSYEQYF

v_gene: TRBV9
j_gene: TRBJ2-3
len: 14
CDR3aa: CASSVVGKPDTQYF

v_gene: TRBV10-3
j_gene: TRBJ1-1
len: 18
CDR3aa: CAISESQTGGDLNTEAFF

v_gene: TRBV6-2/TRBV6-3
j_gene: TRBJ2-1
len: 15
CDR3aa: CASRIRGLHTNEQFF

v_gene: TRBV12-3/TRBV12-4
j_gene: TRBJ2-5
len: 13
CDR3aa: CASSFTGSETQYF

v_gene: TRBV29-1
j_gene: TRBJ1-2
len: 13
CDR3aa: CSVAGAGDYGYTF

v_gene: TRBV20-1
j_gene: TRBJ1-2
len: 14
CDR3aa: CSASLQGSGYGYTF

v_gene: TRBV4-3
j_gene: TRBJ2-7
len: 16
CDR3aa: CASSQDLRQGAYEQYF

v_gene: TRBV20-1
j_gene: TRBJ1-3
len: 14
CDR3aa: CSARGGGSGNTIYF

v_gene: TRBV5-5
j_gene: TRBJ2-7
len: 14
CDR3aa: CASSLPTGNYEQYF

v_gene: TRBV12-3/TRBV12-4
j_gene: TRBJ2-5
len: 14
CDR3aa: CASRRTGRQETQYF

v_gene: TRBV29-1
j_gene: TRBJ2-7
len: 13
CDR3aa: CSVERLLPGEQYF

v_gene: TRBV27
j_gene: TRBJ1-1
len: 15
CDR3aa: CASSKNGYMNTEAFF

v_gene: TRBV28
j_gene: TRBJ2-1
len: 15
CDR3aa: CASSLPAEIYNEQFF

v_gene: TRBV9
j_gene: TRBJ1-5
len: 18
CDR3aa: CASSVGPGGRKGNQPQHF